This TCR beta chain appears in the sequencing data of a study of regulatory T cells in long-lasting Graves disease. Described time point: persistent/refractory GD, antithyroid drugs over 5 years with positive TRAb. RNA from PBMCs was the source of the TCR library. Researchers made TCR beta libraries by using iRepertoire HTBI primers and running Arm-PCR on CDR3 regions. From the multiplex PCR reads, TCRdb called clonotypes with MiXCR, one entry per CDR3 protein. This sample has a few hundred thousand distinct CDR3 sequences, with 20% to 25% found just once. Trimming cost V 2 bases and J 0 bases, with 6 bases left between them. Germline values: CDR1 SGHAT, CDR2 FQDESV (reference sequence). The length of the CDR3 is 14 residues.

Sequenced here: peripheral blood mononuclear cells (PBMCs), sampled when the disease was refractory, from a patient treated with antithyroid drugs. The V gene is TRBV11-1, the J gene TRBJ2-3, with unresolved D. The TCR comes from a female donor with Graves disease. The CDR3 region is CASSLPASTDTQYF. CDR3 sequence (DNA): TGTGCCAGCAGCTTACCAGCTAGCACAGATACGCAGTATTTT.